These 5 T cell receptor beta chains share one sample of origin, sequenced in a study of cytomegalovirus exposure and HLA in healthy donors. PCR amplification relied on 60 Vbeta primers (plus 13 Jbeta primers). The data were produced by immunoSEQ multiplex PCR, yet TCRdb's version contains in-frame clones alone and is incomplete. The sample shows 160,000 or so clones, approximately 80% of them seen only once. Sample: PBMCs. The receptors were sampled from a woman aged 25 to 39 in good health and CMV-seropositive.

The CDR3 region has the DNA TGTGCCAGCAGCGTAGGTGGCAGGGTATACACTATCGGCACAGATACGCAGTATTTT. Its translation is CASSVGGRVYTIGTDTQYF. This chain joins TRBV9 and TRBJ2-3; tentatively, D is TRBD1 (5 bases). The CDR3 spans 19 residues. V lost 0 bases and J lost 1, with 21 bases in between. Germline lookup yields CDR1 SGDLS and CDR2 YYNGEE.

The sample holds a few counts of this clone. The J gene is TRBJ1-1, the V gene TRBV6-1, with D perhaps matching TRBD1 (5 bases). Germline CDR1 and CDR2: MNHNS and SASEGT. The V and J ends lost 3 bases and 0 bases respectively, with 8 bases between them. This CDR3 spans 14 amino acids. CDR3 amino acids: CASSDDRLNTEAFF. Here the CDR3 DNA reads TGTGCCAGCAGTGATGACAGATTGAACACTGAAGCTTTCTTT.

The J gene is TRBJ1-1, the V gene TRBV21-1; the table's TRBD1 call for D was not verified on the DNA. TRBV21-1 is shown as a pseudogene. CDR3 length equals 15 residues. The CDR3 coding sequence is TGTGCCAGCAGCGTCCAATTACCAGGGAAGGCTGAAGCTTTCTTT. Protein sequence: CASSVQLPGKAEAFF.

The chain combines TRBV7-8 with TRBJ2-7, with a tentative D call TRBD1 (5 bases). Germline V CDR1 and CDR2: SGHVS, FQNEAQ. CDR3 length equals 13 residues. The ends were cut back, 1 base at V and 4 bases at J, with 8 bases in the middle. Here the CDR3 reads CASSLGTQYEQYF. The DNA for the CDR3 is TGTGCCAGCAGCTTAGGGACACAGTACGAGCAGTACTTC.

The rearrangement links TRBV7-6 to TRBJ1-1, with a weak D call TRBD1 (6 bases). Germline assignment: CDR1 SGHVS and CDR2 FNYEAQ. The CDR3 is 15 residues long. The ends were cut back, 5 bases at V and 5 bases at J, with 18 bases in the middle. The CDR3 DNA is TGTGCCAGCAGCGTCGGAACAGGGAGCGGAACTGAAGCTTTCTTT. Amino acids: CASSVGTGSGTEAFF.